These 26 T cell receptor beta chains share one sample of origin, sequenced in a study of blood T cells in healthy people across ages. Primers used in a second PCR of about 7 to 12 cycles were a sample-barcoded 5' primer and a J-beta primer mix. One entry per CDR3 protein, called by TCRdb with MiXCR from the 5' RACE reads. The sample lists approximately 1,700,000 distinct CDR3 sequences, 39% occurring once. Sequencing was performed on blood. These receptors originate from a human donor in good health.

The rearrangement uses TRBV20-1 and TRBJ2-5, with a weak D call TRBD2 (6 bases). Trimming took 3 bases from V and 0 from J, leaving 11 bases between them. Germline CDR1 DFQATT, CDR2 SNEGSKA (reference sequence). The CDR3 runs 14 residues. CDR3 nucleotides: TGCAGTGCTAGCGGGGGATGGTACCAAGAGACCCAGTACTTC. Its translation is CSASGGWYQETQYF.

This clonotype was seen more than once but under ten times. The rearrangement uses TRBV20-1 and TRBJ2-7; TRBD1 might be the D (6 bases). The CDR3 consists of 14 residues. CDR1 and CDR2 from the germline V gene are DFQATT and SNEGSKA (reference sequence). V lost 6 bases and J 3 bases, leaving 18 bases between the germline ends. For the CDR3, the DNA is TGCAGTGCCAAAGACCGGGACACCTTCTACGAGCAGTACTTC. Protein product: CSAKDRDTFYEQYF.

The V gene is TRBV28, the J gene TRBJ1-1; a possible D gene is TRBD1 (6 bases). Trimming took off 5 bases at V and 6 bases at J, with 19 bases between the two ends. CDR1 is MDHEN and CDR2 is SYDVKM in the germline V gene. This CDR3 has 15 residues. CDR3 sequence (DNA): TGTGCCAGCAGTCTAGGGAATGGACAGACGGCTGAAGCTTTCTTT. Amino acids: CASSLGNGQTAEAFF.

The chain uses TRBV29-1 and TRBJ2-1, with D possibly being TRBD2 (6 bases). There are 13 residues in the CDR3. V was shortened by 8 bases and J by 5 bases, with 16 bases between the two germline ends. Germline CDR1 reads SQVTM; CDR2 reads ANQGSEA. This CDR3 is CSIRDWVNNEQFF. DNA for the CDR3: TGCAGCATCCGGGACTGGGTAAACAATGAGCAGTTCTTC.

The CDR3 nucleotides read TGTGCCAGCAGCACCAGACAGGGGCCCTCCTACAATGAGCAGTTCTTC. This sequence encodes CASSTRQGPSYNEQFF. The gene calls are TRBV7-2 and TRBJ2-1, with TRBD1 identical over 8 bases. With V trimmed by 5 bases and J by 0 bases, 6 bases remained unmatched. Germline CDR1 reads SGHTA; CDR2 reads FQGNSA. The CDR3 runs 16 residues.

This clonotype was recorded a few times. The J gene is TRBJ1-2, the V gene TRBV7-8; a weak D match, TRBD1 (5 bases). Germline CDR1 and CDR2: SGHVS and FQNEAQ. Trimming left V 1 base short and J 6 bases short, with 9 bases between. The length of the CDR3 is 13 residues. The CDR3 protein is CASSLGQRHGYTF. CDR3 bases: TGTGCCAGCAGCTTAGGACAGCGTCATGGCTACACCTTC.

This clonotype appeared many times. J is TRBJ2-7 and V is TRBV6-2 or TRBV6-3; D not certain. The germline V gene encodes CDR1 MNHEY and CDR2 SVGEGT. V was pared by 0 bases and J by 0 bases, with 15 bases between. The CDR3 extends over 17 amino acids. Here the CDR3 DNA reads TGTGCCAGCAGTTACTCGCGACGACACCTCGGCTCCTACGAGCAGTACTTC. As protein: CASSYSRRHLGSYEQYF.

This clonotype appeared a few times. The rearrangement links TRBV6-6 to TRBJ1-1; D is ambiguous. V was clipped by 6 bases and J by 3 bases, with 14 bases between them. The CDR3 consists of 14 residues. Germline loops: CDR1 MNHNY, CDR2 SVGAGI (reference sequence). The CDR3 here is CASSRIWGDTEAFF. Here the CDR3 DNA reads TGTGCCAGCAGCCGAATCTGGGGAGACACTGAAGCTTTCTTT.

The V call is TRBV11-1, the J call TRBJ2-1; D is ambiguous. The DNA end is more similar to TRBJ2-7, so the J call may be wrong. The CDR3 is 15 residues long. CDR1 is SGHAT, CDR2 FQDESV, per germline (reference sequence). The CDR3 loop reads CASSGTFSLYNEQYF. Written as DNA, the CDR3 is TGTGCCAGCAGCGGTACCTTCTCCCTTTACAATGAGCAGTACTTC.

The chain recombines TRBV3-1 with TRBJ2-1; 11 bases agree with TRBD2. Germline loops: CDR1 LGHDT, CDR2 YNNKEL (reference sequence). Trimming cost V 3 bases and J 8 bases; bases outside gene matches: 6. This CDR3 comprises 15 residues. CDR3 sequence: CASSQRLAGGDEQFF. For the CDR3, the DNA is TGTGCCAGCAGCCAGCGCCTAGCGGGGGGCGATGAGCAGTTCTTC.

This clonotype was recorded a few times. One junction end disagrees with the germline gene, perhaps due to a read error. CDR3 coding DNA: TGTGTCAGCAGTTTAGGAGAGACCCAGTACTTC. It yields the protein CVSSLGETQYF. The J gene is TRBJ2-5, the V gene TRBV12-3 or TRBV12-4, with D unclear. The CDR3 is made up of 11 amino acids.

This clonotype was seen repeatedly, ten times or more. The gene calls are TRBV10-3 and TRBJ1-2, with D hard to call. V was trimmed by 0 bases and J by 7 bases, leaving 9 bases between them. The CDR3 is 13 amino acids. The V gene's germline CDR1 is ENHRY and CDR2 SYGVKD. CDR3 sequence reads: CAISESLWSGYTF. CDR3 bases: TGTGCCATCAGTGAGTCGTTGTGGAGTGGCTACACCTTC.

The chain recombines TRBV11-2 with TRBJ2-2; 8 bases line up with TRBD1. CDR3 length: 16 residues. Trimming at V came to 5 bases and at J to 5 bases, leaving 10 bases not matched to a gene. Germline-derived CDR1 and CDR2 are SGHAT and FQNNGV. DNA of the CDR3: TGTGCCAGCAGCCGAGGACAGGGCGATAAGACCGGGGAGCTGTTTTTT. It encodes CASSRGQGDKTGELFF.

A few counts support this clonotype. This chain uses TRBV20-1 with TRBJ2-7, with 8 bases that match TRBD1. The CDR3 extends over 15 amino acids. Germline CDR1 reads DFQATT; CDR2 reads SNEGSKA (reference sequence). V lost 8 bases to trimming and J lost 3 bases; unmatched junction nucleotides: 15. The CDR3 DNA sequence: TGCAGTCCAGCAACCCCGGGCAGGGGGCTCTACGAGCAGTACTTC. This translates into CSPATPGRGLYEQYF.

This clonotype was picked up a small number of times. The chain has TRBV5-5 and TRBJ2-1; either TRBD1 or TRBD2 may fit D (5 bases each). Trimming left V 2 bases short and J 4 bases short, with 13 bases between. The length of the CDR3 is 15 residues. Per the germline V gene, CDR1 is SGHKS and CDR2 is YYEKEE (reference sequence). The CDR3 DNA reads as TGTGCCAGCAGCTTCTCCCGGGGACGGTACAATGAGCAGTTCTTC. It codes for CASSFSRGRYNEQFF.

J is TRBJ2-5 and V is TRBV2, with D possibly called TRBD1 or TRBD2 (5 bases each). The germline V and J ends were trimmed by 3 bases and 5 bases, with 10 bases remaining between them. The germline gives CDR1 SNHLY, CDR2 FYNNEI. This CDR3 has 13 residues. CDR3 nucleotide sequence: TGTGCCAGCAGTGACGGGTGGGGGGAGACCCAGTACTTC. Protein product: CASSDGWGETQYF.

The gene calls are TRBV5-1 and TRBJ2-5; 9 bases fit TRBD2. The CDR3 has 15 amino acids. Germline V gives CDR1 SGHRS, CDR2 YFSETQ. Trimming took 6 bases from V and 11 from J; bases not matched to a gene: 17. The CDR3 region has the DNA TGCGCCAGCACCCAGACTAGCGGTACCAACAATGAGCAGTACTTC. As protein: CASTQTSGTNNEQYF.

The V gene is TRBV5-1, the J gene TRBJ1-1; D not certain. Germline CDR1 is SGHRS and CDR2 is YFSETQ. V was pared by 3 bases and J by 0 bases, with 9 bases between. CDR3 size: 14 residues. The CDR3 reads CASSCADMNTEAFF. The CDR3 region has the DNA TGCGCCAGCAGCTGCGCTGATATGAACACTGAAGCTTTCTTT.

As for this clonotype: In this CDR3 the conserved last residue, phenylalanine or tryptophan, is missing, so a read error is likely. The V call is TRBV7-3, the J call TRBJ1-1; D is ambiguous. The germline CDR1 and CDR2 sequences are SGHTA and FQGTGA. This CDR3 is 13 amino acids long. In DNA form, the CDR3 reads TGTGCCAACAGCTCCCACTTGGACACTGAAGCTTTCTGT. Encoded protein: CANSSHLDTEAFC.

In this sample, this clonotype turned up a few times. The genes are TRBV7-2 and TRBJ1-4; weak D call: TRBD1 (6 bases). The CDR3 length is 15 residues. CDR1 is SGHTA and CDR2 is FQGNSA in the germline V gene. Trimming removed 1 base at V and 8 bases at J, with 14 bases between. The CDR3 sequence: CASSLGQVPGEKLFF. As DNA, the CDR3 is TGTGCCAGCAGCTTAGGACAGGTGCCTGGGGAAAAACTGTTTTTT. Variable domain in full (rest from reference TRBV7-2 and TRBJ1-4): GAGVSQSPSNKVTEKGKDVELRCDPISGHTALYWYRQSLGQGLEFLIYFQGNSAPDKSGLPSDRFSAERTGGSVSTLTIQRTQQEDSAVYLCASSLGQVPGEKLFFGSGTQLSVL.

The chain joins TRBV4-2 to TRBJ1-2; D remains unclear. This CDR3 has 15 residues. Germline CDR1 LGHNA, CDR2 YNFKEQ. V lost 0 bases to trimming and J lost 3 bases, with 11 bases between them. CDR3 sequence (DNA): TGTGCCAGCAGCCAAGATCCTTCGGGTGACTATGGCTACACCTTC. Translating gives CASSQDPSGDYGYTF.

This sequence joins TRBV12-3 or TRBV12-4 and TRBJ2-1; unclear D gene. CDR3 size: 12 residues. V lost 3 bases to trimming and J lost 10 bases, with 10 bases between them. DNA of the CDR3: TGTGCCAGCAGTTTTCAATACTGGGAGCAGTTCTTC. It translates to CASSFQYWEQFF.

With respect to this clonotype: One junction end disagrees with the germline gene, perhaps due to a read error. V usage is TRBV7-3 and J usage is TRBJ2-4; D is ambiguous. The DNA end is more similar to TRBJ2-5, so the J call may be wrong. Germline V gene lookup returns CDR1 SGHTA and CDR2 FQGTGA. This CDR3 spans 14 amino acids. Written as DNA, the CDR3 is TGTGCCAGCAGTTTAACTGCGAATAGCGAGACCCAGTACTTC. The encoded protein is CASSLTANSETQYF.

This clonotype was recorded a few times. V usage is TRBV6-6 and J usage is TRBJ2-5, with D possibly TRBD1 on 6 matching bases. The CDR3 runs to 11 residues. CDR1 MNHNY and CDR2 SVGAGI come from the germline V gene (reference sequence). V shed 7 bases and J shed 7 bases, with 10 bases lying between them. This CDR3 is CASIKGVTQYF. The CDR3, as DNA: TGTGCCAGCATCAAGGGGGTGACCCAGTACTTC.

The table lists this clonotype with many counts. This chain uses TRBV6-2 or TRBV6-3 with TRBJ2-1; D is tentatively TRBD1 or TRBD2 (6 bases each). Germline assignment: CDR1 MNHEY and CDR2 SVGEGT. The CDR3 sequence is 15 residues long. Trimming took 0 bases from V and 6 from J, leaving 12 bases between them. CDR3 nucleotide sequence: TGTGCCAGCAGTTACTCTGGGGGGCCTTTCAATGAGCAGTTCTTC. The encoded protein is CASSYSGGPFNEQFF.

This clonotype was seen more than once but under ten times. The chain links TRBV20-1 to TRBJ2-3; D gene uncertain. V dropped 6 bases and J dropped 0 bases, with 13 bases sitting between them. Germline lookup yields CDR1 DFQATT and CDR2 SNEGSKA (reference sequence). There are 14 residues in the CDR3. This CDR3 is CSAQSSASTDTQYF. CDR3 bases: TGCAGTGCCCAGAGTTCTGCTAGCACAGATACGCAGTATTTT.